The rows below give T cell receptor beta chains drawn from one sample of a study of cytotoxic CD8 clonotypes in ibrutinib-treated CLL. The table came from immunoSEQ multiplex PCR; TCRdb's copy has only in-frame clones and leaves some out. Of under 300,000 clones in the sample, less than 75% were seen once. Source: PBMCs, taken after 24 months of ibrutinib treatment. Receptors originate from a human donor with chronic lymphocytic leukemia. Both conserved end residues are part of each CDR3. D genes are given only for firm matches. The size of a clone is reported for some rows only, either as once, few or many, or as a class for expanded clones.

TRBV11-1	TRBJ2-3	NA	NA	TGTGCCAGCAGCCGGGACCCAACGGGTGGAGATACGCAGTATTTT	CASSRDPTGGDTQYF
TRBV6-5	TRBJ2-7	once	NA	TGTGCCAGCAGACAGGATAACGAGCAGTACTTC	CASRQDNEQYF
TRBV5-1	TRBJ2-7	NA	NA	TGCGCCAGCAGCCCGGGCAGGGCACACCACGAGCAGTACTTC	CASSPGRAHHEQYF
TRBV27	TRBJ1-2	NA	NA	TGTGCCAGCAGTTTATTCGGGTCTGGCTACACCTTC	CASSLFGSGYTF
TRBV5-1	TRBJ2-2	NA	NA	TGCGCCAGCAGCTTGGCCGTCACCCGCACAGACTATACCGGGGAGCTGTTTTTT	CASSLAVTRTDYTGELFF
TRBV28	TRBJ2-7	NA	NA	TGTGCCAGCAGTTCGACAGCCTACGAGCAGTACTTC	CASSSTAYEQYF
TRBV6-6	TRBJ2-5	NA	NA	TGTGCCAGCAGTTACTCGAGTGGGGAAGCGACCCAGTACTTC	CASSYSSGEATQYF
TRBV9	TRBJ1-4	NA	TRBD1	TGTGCCAGCAGCCGATCAACAGGGGGCAAAAGTGAAAAACTGTTTTTT	CASSRSTGGKSEKLFF
TRBV28	TRBJ1-4	NA	NA	TGTGCCAGCAGTTTGGCCGGGAGAACAGAAAAACTGTTTTTT	CASSLAGRTEKLFF
TRBV25-1	TRBJ1-2	few	NA	TGTGCCAGCAGTGAAACAGACTATGGCTACACCTTC	CASSETDYGYTF
TRBV30	TRBJ1-1	NA	TRBD1	TGTGCCTGGAGTGTAATGAGGCAGGGGGCAAAGACTGAAGCTTTCTTT	CAWSVMRQGAKTEAFF
TRBV15	TRBJ2-7	NA	NA	TGTGCCACCAGCAGAGAAGGGACATCCAGCTACGAGCAGTACTTC	CATSREGTSSYEQYF
TRBV29-1	TRBJ2-7	NA	NA	TGCAGCGTTGAACGTGCGAAGGTGGGGGCTGACTGGAGACCTGACAGGTCCTACGAGCAGTACTTC	CSVERAKVGADWRPDRSYEQYF
TRBV5-5	TRBJ1-1	NA	TRBD1	TGTGCCAGCAGCCCTGGGACAGGGGGCGGTGGGACTGAAGCTTTCTTT	CASSPGTGGGGTEAFF
TRBV7-2	TRBJ2-2	few	NA	TGTGCCAGCAGCTCTGGTACCGGGGAGCTGTTTTTT	CASSSGTGELFF
TRBV29-1	TRBJ2-3	NA	NA	TGCAGCGTTAAGGGGCGCCTCACAGATACGCAGTATTTT	CSVKGRLTDTQYF
TRBV9	TRBJ2-7	NA	TRBD2	TGTGCCAGCAGCGTTAGCGGGAGGGTTGACGAGCAGTACTTC	CASSVSGRVDEQYF
TRBV25-1	TRBJ2-2	NA	TRBD2	TGTGCCAGCAGTGAGCCAGCGGGAGAGTTAACCGGGGAGCTGTTTTTT	CASSEPAGELTGELFF
TRBV19	TRBJ1-1	NA	TRBD1	TGTGCCAGTGACCCTTTGGGACAGGGACGTTCCACTGAAGCTTTCTTT	CASDPLGQGRSTEAFF
TRBV5-1	TRBJ2-7	NA	TRBD2	TGCGCCAGCGGGTTGGGAGCGGGACTCCCCTACGAGCAGTACTTC	CASGLGAGLPYEQYF
TRBV9	TRBJ1-2	NA	NA	TGTGCCAGCCAGGCGGGGCCCGACTATGGCTACACCTTC	CASQAGPDYGYTF
TRBV7-2	TRBJ2-1	few	NA	TGTGCCAGCAGCAGAAGGAACAATGAGCAGTTCTTC	CASSRRNNEQFF
TRBV4-2	TRBJ2-7	NA	NA	TGTGCCAGCAGCCAAGGCCTTGGTGGAGTTGCACCCTACGAGCAGTACTTC	CASSQGLGGVAPYEQYF
TRBV10-3	TRBJ2-6	NA	TRBD2	TGTGCCATCAGTGACCCCGTGACTAGCGGGAGGGCCTCTGGGGCCAACGTCCTGACTTTC	CAISDPVTSGRASGANVLTF
TRBV28	TRBJ2-5	NA	TRBD1	TGTGCCAGCAGCCCGGACAGGGATGGAGAGACCCAGTACTTC	CASSPDRDGETQYF
TRBV6-5	TRBJ2-7	few	NA	TGTGCCAGCAGTGCCCCGAGTGGAGCCAACGAGCAGTACTTC	CASSAPSGANEQYF
TRBV9	TRBJ1-3	NA	TRBD1	TGTGCCAGCAGCAACCCCCCGGGACAGGGTACATCTGGAAACACCATATATTTT	CASSNPPGQGTSGNTIYF
TRBV10-3	TRBJ2-7	NA	NA	TGTGCCATCAGTGAGGGACTTCCCGGGCTCTCCTACGAGCAGTACTTC	CAISEGLPGLSYEQYF
TRBV2	TRBJ1-5	NA	NA	TGTGCCAGCAGTGACAGGGTCCCCGATCAGCCCCAGCATTTT	CASSDRVPDQPQHF
TRBV9	TRBJ2-6	NA	NA	TGTGCCAGCAGTCGGGGATTCTCTGGGGCCAACGTCCTGACTTTC	CASSRGFSGANVLTF
TRBV27	TRBJ2-7	few	NA	TGTGCCAGCAGTCCGCGGGGGACAGAATCCTACGAGCAGTACTTC	CASSPRGTESYEQYF
TRBV7-2	TRBJ1-4	NA	NA	TGTGCCAGCAGCGCGCAGACCTGGGGGGAAAAACTGTTTTTT	CASSAQTWGEKLFF
TRBV9	TRBJ1-2	NA	TRBD1	TGTGCCAGCAGCGTCCAACCGGGACAGCTATCCTATGGCTACACCTTC	CASSVQPGQLSYGYTF
TRBV27	TRBJ2-1	NA	NA	TGTGCCAGCAGTTTAGGGAACTACAATGAGCAGTTCTTC	CASSLGNYNEQFF
TRBV4-2	TRBJ2-1	NA	NA	TGTGCCAGCAGCCAAGAGACGGGAGCCCCGGGTGAGCAGTTCTTC	CASSQETGAPGEQFF
TRBV30	TRBJ2-7	NA	TRBD2	TGTGCCTGGAGTCACGGGACTAGCCGCCCCGAGCAGTACTTC	CAWSHGTSRPEQYF
TRBV19	TRBJ2-1	large	TRBD2	TGTGCCAGTAACCCGACTAGCGGGATGTACAATGAGCAGTTCTTC	CASNPTSGMYNEQFF
TRBV11-2	TRBJ2-7	NA	TRBD1	TGTGCCAGCAGCCCGCCGACAGGGTGGTCCTACGAGCAGTACTTC	CASSPPTGWSYEQYF
TRBV30	TRBJ2-7	NA	NA	TGTGCCTGGAGCTTACCGGGACCGAGGACGCCCGGCGAGCAGTACTTC	CAWSLPGPRTPGEQYF
TRBV5-8	TRBJ1-2	once	TRBD1	TGTGCCAGCAGCTTCGGGACAGGAGGAGATGGCTACACCTTC	CASSFGTGGDGYTF
TRBV28	TRBJ2-5	NA	TRBD1	TGTGCCATCAGACAGGGACAAGAGACCCAGTACTTC	CAIRQGQETQYF
TRBV11-2	TRBJ2-3	few	NA	TGTGCCAGCAGTTCAATGAGGGATCGGTCGGGGCAGTATTTT	CASSSMRDRSGQYF
TRBV10-3	TRBJ2-5	NA	NA	TGTGCCATCAGTGCTAGTTCGACAGGCCAAGAGACCCAGTACTTC	CAISASSTGQETQYF
TRBV27	TRBJ2-1	few	NA	TGTGCCAGCAGTTTATACGATGAGCAGTTCTTC	CASSLYDEQFF
TRBV28	TRBJ1-5	once	TRBD1	TGTGCCAGCAGTTTAATAGGACAGGGAAAGCAGCCCCAGCATTTT	CASSLIGQGKQPQHF
TRBV6-5	TRBJ1-4	NA	NA	TGTGCCAGCAGACACAAGCGAAATGAAAAACTGTTTTTT	CASRHKRNEKLFF
TRBV9	TRBJ1-3	NA	NA	TGTGCCAGCAGCGACCCAGGGGCTGGAAACACCATATATTTT	CASSDPGAGNTIYF
TRBV28	TRBJ2-7	NA	NA	TGTGCCAGCAGTTTGAACTACGAGCAGTACTTC	CASSLNYEQYF
TRBV28	TRBJ2-7	NA	NA	TGTGCCAGCAGTTTGAACTCCTACGAGCAGTACTTC	CASSLNSYEQYF
TRBV10-3	TRBJ1-5	NA	TRBD1	TGTGCCATCAGTGATACAGGGGGTCCTTATAGCAATCAGCCCCAGCATTTT	CAISDTGGPYSNQPQHF
TRBV10-3	TRBJ2-5	NA	TRBD2	TGTGCCATCAGTACCGGGACTAGCGGGAGACCGCAGTACTTC	CAISTGTSGRPQYF